This T cell receptor (beta chain) comes out of a study of T-cell reconstitution after alpha-beta-depleted transplantation in children. Germline lookup yields CDR1 LNHDA and CDR2 SQIVND (reference sequence). The CDR3 consists of 15 residues. V was cut by 4 bases and J by 4 bases, with 16 bases left in between. Preparation of the TCRbeta library involved a method that used unique molecular identifiers. A single record per CDR3 protein comes from TCRdb applying MiXCR to the PCR reads. This sample has roughly 500,000 distinct CDR3 sequences, with 30% to 35% found just once. The chain has TRBV19 and TRBJ1-1; a weak D match, TRBD1 (5 bases). Source: PBMCs from the stem cell graft donor, taken from the stem cell graft. The source of this sequence is a human donor who donated a stem cell graft to a child with aplastic anemia. This chain's CDR3 is CASSKGGTKATEAFF. In DNA, the CDR3 is TGTGCCAGTAGTAAAGGTGGGACCAAAGCCACTGAAGCTTTCTTT.